The clone carrying this TCR beta chain was detected once. Germline V gene lookup returns CDR1 SGDLS and CDR2 YYNGEE. V was shortened by 0 bases and J by 4 bases, with 8 bases between the two germline ends. This CDR3 region has 13 residues. The sample originates from a study of blood T cell repertoires in COVID-19. The method was immunoSEQ multiplex PCR; TCRdb's version includes in-frame clones alone and lacks a portion of them. The sample includes 50,000 to 70,000 clones, approximately 92% of them seen just once. The sequencing sample was made of peripheral blood. The chain recombines TRBV9 with TRBJ2-7; tentative D call: TRBD2 (6 bases). The source of this sequence is a human donor with active COVID-19. The donor label of this sample is uncertain. The CDR3 coding sequence is TGTGCCAGCAGCGTAGGGCTAGCGTACGAGCAGTACTTC. Residues: CASSVGLAYEQYF.